Included here is one TCR beta chain sequence, with context. The junction and the germline gene differ at one end; a read error may be behind it. This record comes from a study of tumor and adjacent non-tumor tissue in lung cancer. The CDR3 extends over 16 amino acids. The germline CDR1 and CDR2 sequences are DFQATT and SNEGSKA (reference sequence). No cell sorting was done before RNA was extracted from the tissue. Chemotherapy-naive patients with new lung cancer underwent thoracic surgery in China, August–late 2014. The library came from three nested PCR rounds adapted from ARM-PCR protocols. TCRdb analysed the multiplex PCR reads with MiXCR anew, one entry per CDR3 protein. The sample yields tens of thousands of distinct CDR3 sequences, under 70% seen once.

The chain links TRBV20-1 to TRBJ2-7; unclear D gene. The receptor's source is a woman aged 70-85 years with non-small cell lung cancer. The sample was lung tumor tissue. The CDR3 here is CSVRDLKRAALYEQCF. In nucleotides, the CDR3 is TGCAGTGTTAGAGATCTTAAACGGGCGGCCCTCTACGAGCAATGCTTC.